Presented here are 27 T cell receptor beta chains from one specimen sequenced in a study of blood T cell repertoires in COVID-19. Profiled with immunoSEQ multiplex PCR; TCRdb holds only in-frame clones, not every one. Among approximately 470,000 clones listed, roughly 87% were seen once. Sequenced material: PBMCs or T cells enriched from blood (not recorded which). Receptors originate from a woman aged 18 to 35 who had recovered from COVID-19.

The chain couples TRBV4-2 to TRBJ2-1; TRBD2 aligns across 7 bases. Trimming took 4 bases from V and 0 from J; bases not matched to a gene: 12. The germline V gene encodes CDR1 LGHNA and CDR2 YNFKEQ. The CDR3 is 18 amino acids. This chain's CDR3 is CASSPTREGFYSYNEQFF. The CDR3 DNA reads TGTGCCAGCAGCCCCACTAGGGAGGGTTTCTACTCCTACAATGAGCAGTTCTTC.

The chain links TRBV9 to TRBJ1-1; maybe TRBD1 (5 bases). The CDR3 runs 14 residues. Deletions cut 4 bases from V and 1 base from J, with 11 bases between. Per the germline V gene, CDR1 is SGDLS and CDR2 is YYNGEE. The CDR3 sequence is CASSRGGENTEAFF. The CDR3 coding sequence is TGTGCCAGCAGCCGCGGGGGGGAGAACACTGAAGCTTTCTTT.

This chain connects TRBV7-9 to TRBJ1-2; TRBD1 agrees at 8 bases. CDR1 and CDR2 (germline): SEHNR, FQNEAQ (reference sequence). J lost 0 bases, V lost 4 bases, and 7 bases had no gene match. The CDR3 is 16 residues long. DNA of the CDR3: TGTGCCAGCAGCTCACACAGGGGGTTGACTAACTATGGCTACACCTTC. Protein: CASSSHRGLTNYGYTF.

This clone has only one observation. The chain employs TRBV19 and TRBJ1-1; D is possibly TRBD1 (5 bases). Trimming removed 6 bases at V and 0 bases at J, with 11 bases between. Per the germline V gene, CDR1 is LNHDA and CDR2 is SQIVND (reference sequence). This CDR3 is 14 amino acids long. Written as DNA, the CDR3 is TGTGCCAGTAGCCCCCAGGGCCTGAACACTGAAGCTTTCTTT. Translation gives CASSPQGLNTEAFF.

This clone was detected ten times or more. The V gene is TRBV7-2, the J gene TRBJ1-6, with 10 bases lining up with TRBD1. The germline V gene has CDR1 SGHTA and CDR2 FQGNSA. Trimming took 5 bases from V and 7 from J; bases not matched to a gene: 8. The CDR3 runs 16 residues. The CDR3 DNA sequence: TGTGCCAGCAGCCTACAGGGGGGACAGGGGAATTCACCCCTCCACTTT. Translated: CASSLQGGQGNSPLHF.

DNA for the CDR3: TGTGCCAGCAGCTTGACGGGACTGGTCACAGATACGCAGTATTTT. Translating it yields CASSLTGLVTDTQYF. The V gene is TRBV11-2, the J gene TRBJ2-3; D may be TRBD2 (6 bases). The CDR3 sequence is 15 residues long. Germline assignment: CDR1 SGHAT and CDR2 FQNNGV. Trimming cost V 3 bases and J 2 bases, with 12 bases left between them.

The V call is TRBV5-5, the J call TRBJ1-5; unclear D gene. Trimming pared 0 bases from V and 3 bases from J, leaving 4 bases between. The CDR3 has 13 amino acids. Per germline, CDR1 SGHKS and CDR2 YYEKEE (reference sequence). CDR3 in DNA: TGTGCCAGCAGCTTGGATCACAATCAGCCCCAGCATTTT. Its protein product is CASSLDHNQPQHF. Combining the CDR3 with reference TRBV5-5 and TRBJ1-5 gives the whole variable domain DAGVTQSPTHLIKTRGQQVTLRCSPISGHKSVSWYQQVLGQGPQFIFQYYEKEERGRGNFPDRFSARQFPNYSSELNVNALLLGDSALYLCASSLDHNQPQHFGDGTRLSIL.

This chain connects TRBV12-5 to TRBJ2-7; 9 nucleotides align to TRBD1. V gave up 5 bases and J gave up 0 bases; unmatched junction bases: 5. CDR1 LGHNT and CDR2 FRNRAP come from the germline V gene. The CDR3 sequence is 15 residues long. CDR3 loop: CASGPGQGNSYEQYF. The CDR3, as DNA: TGTGCTAGTGGTCCGGGACAGGGTAACTCCTACGAGCAGTACTTC. The complete variable domain, with remaining parts taken from reference TRBV12-5 and TRBJ2-7, reads DARVTQTPRHKVTEMGQEVTMRCQPILGHNTVFWYRQTMMQGLELLAYFRNRAPLDDSGMPKDRFSAEMPDATLATLKIQPSEPRDSAVYFCASGPGQGNSYEQYFGPGTRLTVT.

For this clone: In the same sample, other DNA sequences code for this CDR3. The chain joins TRBV6-5 to TRBJ1-2, with D hard to call. CDR1 is MNHEY and CDR2 is SVGAGI in the germline V gene. V lost 4 bases and J lost 4, with 7 bases in between. The CDR3 sequence is 12 residues long. This CDR3 reads CASSSGSYGYTF. The CDR3 nucleotides read TGTGCCAGCAGTTCGGGATCCTATGGCTACACCTTC.

The V call is TRBV28, the J call TRBJ2-3; 10 bases line up with TRBD1. V lost 6 bases and J lost 11; bases outside the gene matches: 11. The CDR3 consists of 14 residues. Looked up from germline, CDR1 is MDHEN and CDR2 is SYDVKM. The CDR3 sequence: CASSRDRGSAKQYF. Written as DNA, the CDR3 is TGTGCCAGCAGCCGGGACAGGGGATCGGCAAAGCAGTATTTT.

V and J are TRBV6-7 and TRBJ1-2; D call uncertain. TRBV6-7 is identified as an open reading frame with a role that is uncertain. The V and J ends lost 2 bases and 6 bases respectively, with 4 bases between them. CDR3 length: 11 residues. The CDR3 DNA sequence: TGTGCCAGCAGTTACCCCAATGGCTACACCTTC. Its translation: CASSYPNGYTF.

The gene calls are TRBV19 and TRBJ2-3; 8 bases agree with TRBD2. V gave up 7 bases and J gave up 8 bases; unmatched junction bases: 17. CDR1 and CDR2 (germline): LNHDA, SQIVND (reference sequence). The CDR3 covers 16 residues. The CDR3: CASTQSPPAGAPTQYF. DNA of the CDR3: TGTGCCAGTACCCAAAGCCCCCCAGCGGGGGCCCCTACGCAGTATTTT.

There are a few counts of this clone. The chain carries TRBV5-1 and TRBJ2-7, with 7 bases fitting TRBD1. V lost 0 bases, J lost 7 bases, and 7 bases stayed unmatched. The CDR3 totals 14 residues. Germline V lookup: CDR1 SGHRS, CDR2 YFSETQ. Here the CDR3 reads CASSLGQGSREQYF. Here the CDR3 DNA reads TGCGCCAGCAGCTTGGGACAGGGCAGCCGGGAGCAGTACTTC. Variable domain in full (rest from reference TRBV5-1 and TRBJ2-7): KAGVTQTPRYLIKTRGQQVTLSCSPISGHRSVSWYQQTPGQGLQFLFEYFSETQRNKGNFPGRFSGRQFSNSRSEMNVSTLELGDSALYLCASSLGQGSREQYFGPGTRLTVT.

This chain connects TRBV13 to TRBJ1-6; D uncertain. V lost 8 bases and J 0 bases, leaving 11 bases between the germline ends. The V gene's germline CDR1 is PRHDT and CDR2 FYEKMQ (reference sequence). The CDR3 covers 15 residues. CDR3 in amino acids: CASRDFSSYNSPLHF. CDR3 DNA sequence: TGTGCCAGCCGAGACTTTTCCTCCTATAATTCACCCCTCCACTTT.

The rearrangement links TRBV4-1 to TRBJ2-7; the D gene is possibly TRBD1 (6 bases). Germline V CDR1 and CDR2: MGHRA, YSYEKL. The CDR3 is 15 residues long. V was shortened by 1 base and J by 3 bases, with 13 bases between the two germline ends. DNA of the CDR3: TGCGCCAGCAGCCAAGCCTACCTACAGGGCTACGAGCAGTACTTC. Its translation is CASSQAYLQGYEQYF.

Only one count was recorded for this clone. This CDR3 reads CASSQSVGETQYF. The DNA of the CDR3 is TGTGCCAGCAGCCAATCGGTCGGAGAGACCCAGTACTTC. This chain links TRBV3-1 (or the pseudogene TRBV3-2) with TRBJ2-5; no firm D call. With 2 bases removed from V and 4 bases from J, the gap between germline ends came to 8 bases. The CDR3 is made up of 13 amino acids. From germline, CDR1 is LGHDT and CDR2 YNNKEL (reference sequence).

This chain links TRBV27 with TRBJ1-6; D unresolved. This CDR3 comprises 13 residues. Trimming took off 5 bases at V and 8 bases at J, with 10 bases between the two ends. From germline, CDR1 is MNHEY and CDR2 SMNVEV (reference sequence). CDR3 loop: CASSPRRDSPLHF. The CDR3, as DNA: TGTGCCAGCAGTCCAAGGCGGGATTCACCCCTCCACTTT.

J is TRBJ1-1 and V is TRBV6-5; D gene uncertain. The V gene lost 6 bases and the J gene lost 2 bases, with 4 bases spanning the gap. The CDR3 spans 11 residues. CDR1 and CDR2 (germline): MNHEY, SVGAGI. CDR3 in amino acids: CASSHNTEAFF. CDR3 sequence (DNA): TGTGCCAGCAGCCATAACACTGAAGCTTTCTTT.

The chain is built from TRBV5-1 and TRBJ1-1, with unresolved D. The CDR3 is 15 amino acids. The V gene's germline CDR1 is SGHRS and CDR2 YFSETQ. V lost 1 base and J lost 1, with 11 bases in between. CDR3: CASSLYGEGNTEAFF. For the CDR3, the DNA is TGCGCCAGCAGCTTGTACGGGGAGGGGAACACTGAAGCTTTCTTT.

The J gene is TRBJ2-1, the V gene TRBV4-1; D is possibly TRBD1 (5 bases). V lost 4 bases and J lost 4, with 11 bases in between. Germline V gives CDR1 MGHRA, CDR2 YSYEKL. The length of the CDR3 is 14 residues. The CDR3 sequence: CASSPQGQYNEQFF. CDR3 nucleotide sequence: TGCGCCAGCAGCCCTCAGGGCCAGTACAATGAGCAGTTCTTC.

This clone showed up many times. The rearrangement uses TRBV6-5 and TRBJ1-1; no definite D call. CDR1 MNHEY and CDR2 SVGAGI come from the germline V gene. Trimming pared 8 bases from V and 0 bases from J, leaving 13 bases between. The CDR3 has 14 residues. Here the CDR3 DNA reads TGTGCCAGCTCGCGGGGAGTCATGAACACTGAAGCTTTCTTT. Amino acids: CASSRGVMNTEAFF.

This sequence joins TRBV5-1 and TRBJ1-2; a possible D gene is TRBD1 (6 bases). Trimming cost V 4 bases and J 4 bases, with 20 bases left between them. The CDR3 extends over 16 amino acids. Germline CDR1 is SGHRS and CDR2 is YFSETQ. This CDR3 is CASSPQYPDSGYGYTF. CDR3 nucleotides: TGCGCCAGCAGCCCACAATACCCGGACAGTGGCTATGGCTACACCTTC.

A few counts support this clone. The V call is TRBV21-1, the J call TRBJ1-1. TRBV21-1 is a recognized pseudogene. CDR3 length: 10 amino acids. CDR3 protein: CAEGLTEAFF. The CDR3 DNA reads TGTGCGGAGGGCCTAACTGAAGCTTTCTTT.

The gene calls are TRBV5-6 and TRBJ1-1; no definite D call. Germline CDR1 and CDR2: SGHDT and YYEEEE. Trimming removed 2 bases from V and 0 bases from J, with 5 bases in between. CDR3 size: 13 residues. The CDR3 bases are TGTGCCAGCAGCTTTACGGTGAACACTGAAGCTTTCTTT. Encoded protein: CASSFTVNTEAFF.

The chain employs TRBV7-2 and TRBJ2-7, with D unresolved. V was cut by 1 base and J by 1 base, with 11 bases left in between. This CDR3 spans 15 amino acids. Per germline, CDR1 SGHTA and CDR2 FQGNSA. CDR3 in amino acids: CASSLDPTISYEQYF. In nucleotides, the CDR3 is TGTGCCAGCAGCTTAGACCCTACCATTTCCTACGAGCAGTACTTC.

The chain couples TRBV7-9 to TRBJ1-4; D unclear. Trimming removed 3 bases at V and 2 bases at J, with 7 bases between. Germline V lookup: CDR1 SEHNR, CDR2 FQNEAQ (reference sequence). The CDR3 extends over 14 amino acids. Here the CDR3 reads CASSFSMTNEKLFF. For the CDR3, the DNA is TGTGCCAGCAGCTTTTCAATGACTAATGAAAAACTGTTTTTT.

V and J are TRBV7-2 and TRBJ1-2; D uncertain. The CDR3 runs 13 residues. The ends were cut back, 2 bases at V and 7 bases at J, with 11 bases in the middle. Germline CDR1 and CDR2: SGHTA and FQGNSA. Written as DNA, the CDR3 is TGTGCCAGCAGCTTAACTGGTCTGAGTGGCTACACCTTC. This translates into CASSLTGLSGYTF.